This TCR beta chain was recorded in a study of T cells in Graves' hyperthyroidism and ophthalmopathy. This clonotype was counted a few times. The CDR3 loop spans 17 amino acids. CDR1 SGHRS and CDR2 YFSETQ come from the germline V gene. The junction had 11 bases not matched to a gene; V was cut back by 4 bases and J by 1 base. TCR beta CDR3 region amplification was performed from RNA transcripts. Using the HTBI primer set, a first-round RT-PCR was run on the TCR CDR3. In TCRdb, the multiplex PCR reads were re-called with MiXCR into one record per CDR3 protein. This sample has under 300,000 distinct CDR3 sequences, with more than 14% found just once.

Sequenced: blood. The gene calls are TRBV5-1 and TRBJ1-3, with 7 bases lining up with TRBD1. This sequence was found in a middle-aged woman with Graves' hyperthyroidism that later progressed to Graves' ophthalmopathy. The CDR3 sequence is CASSAVGTATSGNTIYF. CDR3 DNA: TGCGCCAGCAGCGCAGTAGGGACAGCCACTTCTGGAAACACCATATATTTT.